This T cell receptor beta chain was captured in a study of spatial heterogeneity in lung cancer. Study-wide background: Fewer alpha-chain than beta-chain sequences were consistently detected. Regarding the study as a whole: Blood carried ubiquitous expanded tumor TCRs more at resection than follow-up.

Trimming stripped 4 bases from V and 5 bases from J, with 17 bases between. CDR3 size: 15 residues. Germline V lookup: CDR1 SGHAT, CDR2 FQNNGV. Every cDNA TCR molecule received its own unique molecular identifier. TCRdb independently ran MiXCR on the 5' RACE reads; one entry per CDR3 protein. This sample has approximately 44,000 distinct CDR3 sequences, with approximately 14% found just once. Documented time point: sample taken at primary tumor resection. No cell sorting; template was whole RNA from tumor, lung tissue or PBMC. Donation came from 70 or so patients with untreated early-stage non-small cell lung cancer. This clonotype was detected a few times. Its target is unknown.

The TCR sequence derives from a male donor with early-stage non-small cell lung cancer. The rearrangement joins TRBV11-2 to TRBJ2-5; weak D call: TRBD2 (6 bases). Here the sequenced sample was PBMCs, taken at surgery. This CDR3 is CASSWRGTGPETQYF. CDR3 coding DNA: TGTGCCAGCAGCTGGAGGGGAACGGGGCCCGAGACCCAGTACTTC.